The 15 T cell receptor beta chains below all came from one sample that was sequenced in a study of cytomegalovirus exposure and HLA in healthy donors. PCR amplification relied on 60 Vbeta primers (plus 13 Jbeta primers). Data came from immunoSEQ multiplex PCR; TCRdb stores just in-frame clones and leaves some out. Seen here are about 59,000 clones, roughly 84% observed once, and the top ten hold about 1.5%. Sequenced input: PBMCs. Source of these receptors: a human donor in good health.

The chain combines TRBV6-1 with TRBJ2-2; TRBD2 aligns across 7 bases. Germline CDR1 MNHNS, CDR2 SASEGT. The CDR3 length is 14 residues. V shed 1 base and J 8 bases; nucleotides not matched to a gene: 4. CDR3 region: CASSEVRGGGELFF. In DNA, the CDR3 is TGTGCCAGCAGTGAAGTAAGGGGAGGGGGGGAGCTGTTTTTT.

This chain uses TRBV5-1 with TRBJ1-2, with a possible D match to TRBD1 (5 bases). In germline, CDR1 is SGHRS, CDR2 YFSETQ. The CDR3 runs 15 residues. Trimming shortened V by 9 bases and J by 2 bases, and 20 bases separated the two germline ends. Here the CDR3 reads CATTPAPQDNYGYTF. In nucleotides, the CDR3 is TGCGCCACCACGCCTGCACCACAGGACAACTATGGCTACACCTTC. Drawing the rest from reference TRBV5-1 and TRBJ1-2, the complete variable domain is KAGVTQTPRYLIKTRGQQVTLSCSPISGHRSVSWYQQTPGQGLQFLFEYFSETQRNKGNFPGRFSGRQFSNSRSEMNVSTLELGDSALYLCATTPAPQDNYGYTFGSGTRLTVV.

This sequence joins TRBV6-6 and TRBJ2-7; no clear D gene. This CDR3 comprises 15 residues. Germline-derived CDR1 and CDR2 are MNHNY and SVGAGI (reference sequence). V was clipped by 0 bases and J by 0 bases, with 9 bases between them. The DNA for the CDR3 is TGTGCCAGCAGTTACTCCCCTCTTCGCTCCTACGAGCAGTACTTC. Translation: CASSYSPLRSYEQYF.

The chain couples TRBV7-9 to TRBJ2-1; 10 bases line up with TRBD2. The V segment lost 6 bases and the J segment 2 bases; nucleotides outside the gene matches: 4. Germline V CDR1 and CDR2: SEHNR, FQNEAQ (reference sequence). The CDR3 is 15 residues long. The DNA of the CDR3 is TGTGCCAGCAGTCCTAGCGGGAGTCCCTACAATGAGCAGTTCTTC. Amino acid sequence: CASSPSGSPYNEQFF.

This chain links TRBV28 with TRBJ2-1, with D tentatively TRBD2 (5 bases). This CDR3 contains 18 residues. Trimming stripped 5 bases from V and 3 bases from J, with 23 bases between. CDR1 MDHEN and CDR2 SYDVKM come from the germline V gene. CDR3 sequence: CASSAVLALSQGYNEQFF. In DNA form, the CDR3 reads TGTGCCAGCAGTGCGGTGCTAGCCCTCAGCCAAGGCTACAATGAGCAGTTCTTC. Together with reference TRBV28 and TRBJ2-1, the CDR3 gives the full variable domain: DVKVTQSSRYLVKRTGEKVFLECVQDMDHENMFWYRQDPGLGLRLIYFSYDVKMKEKGDIPEGYSVSREKKERFSLILESASTNQTSMYLCASSAVLALSQGYNEQFFGPGTRLTVL.

This sequence joins TRBV5-1 and TRBJ2-5; 8 bases agree with TRBD2. The CDR3 has 15 amino acids. Germline loops: CDR1 SGHRS, CDR2 YFSETQ. J was trimmed by 2 bases and V by 4 bases; bases with no gene match: 7. The CDR3 region is CASSISGTRQETQYF. Written as DNA, the CDR3 is TGCGCCAGCAGCATCTCCGGGACTAGGCAAGAGACCCAGTACTTC.

In its sample, this clone was seen once. The chain has TRBV7-3 and TRBJ2-1; the match to TRBD1 covers 7 bases. The V gene end was trimmed by 4 bases and the J gene end by 8 bases; junction bases not matched to a gene: 8. The CDR3 sequence is 14 residues long. Germline lookup yields CDR1 SGHTA and CDR2 FQGTGA. CDR3 sequence reads: CASSWTGAEDEQFF. The CDR3 DNA follows: TGTGCCAGCAGCTGGACAGGTGCGGAGGATGAGCAGTTCTTC.

This chain uses TRBV2 with TRBJ1-5, with D perhaps matching TRBD1 (5 bases). Germline V lookup: CDR1 SNHLY, CDR2 FYNNEI. There are 14 residues in the CDR3. Trimming pared 4 bases from V and 1 base from J, leaving 8 bases between. CDR3 nucleotides: TGTGCCAGCAGTGGCAGGGCCAGCAATCAGCCCCAGCATTTT. It specifies CASSGRASNQPQHF.

The V gene is TRBV27, the J gene TRBJ1-5; D unclear. CDR1 is MNHEY and CDR2 is SMNVEV in the germline V gene (reference sequence). V was cut by 3 bases and J by 5 bases, with 8 bases left in between. The CDR3 totals 13 residues. The CDR3 sequence: CASSFDGDQPQHF. DNA for the CDR3: TGTGCCAGCAGTTTTGACGGGGATCAGCCCCAGCATTTT.

The V call is TRBV4-3, the J call TRBJ1-2; perhaps TRBD1 as D (5 bases). Germline CDR1 is LGHNA and CDR2 is YSLEER. The length of the CDR3 is 18 residues. Trimming shortened V by 3 bases and J by 3 bases, and 23 bases separated the two germline ends. The CDR3 reads CASSQRATVSAGYYGYTF. Here the CDR3 DNA reads TGCGCCAGCAGCCAGCGCGCCACCGTATCAGCAGGGTACTATGGCTACACCTTC.

V and J are TRBV7-2 and TRBJ2-7, with TRBD2 matching 7 bases. This CDR3 is 15 amino acids long. Germline CDR1 is SGHTA and CDR2 is FQGNSA. The junction had 9 bases not matched to a gene; V was cut back by 1 base and J by 6 bases. CDR3 DNA sequence: TGTGCCAGCAGCTTAGACCCCAGGGAGGGCGGCGAGCAGTACTTC. It encodes CASSLDPREGGEQYF.

The J gene is TRBJ2-1, the V gene TRBV2, with D possibly matching TRBD2 (5 bases). Trimming removed 2 bases from V and 8 bases from J, with 10 bases in between. The CDR3 extends over 13 amino acids. The germline V gene encodes CDR1 SNHLY and CDR2 FYNNEI. CDR3 sequence (DNA): TGTGCCAGCAGTGAATGGACCGGGGATGAGCAGTTCTTC. This gives the protein CASSEWTGDEQFF.

In its sample, this clone was seen a few times. The V call is TRBV7-8, the J call TRBJ2-5; 11 bases are a match to TRBD2. The CDR3 is 16 amino acids. Unmatched junction bases numbered 7, after V lost 3 bases and J lost 4 bases. CDR1 is SGHVS, CDR2 FQNEAQ, per germline. Written as DNA, the CDR3 is TGTGCCAGCAGCTTGGTGGTAGCGGGGGGGCCAGAGACCCAGTACTTC. Translating gives CASSLVVAGGPETQYF.

This clone showed up just a few times. The chain recombines TRBV19 with TRBJ2-1, with 9 positions matching TRBD2. The CDR3 totals 15 residues. After removal of 5 bases from V and 4 bases from J, the junction contained 6 bases not matched to a gene. The germline CDR1 and CDR2 sequences are LNHDA and SQIVND (reference sequence). The CDR3 is CASSFLAGNYNEQFF. CDR3 nucleotide sequence: TGTGCCAGTAGTTTCCTAGCGGGAAATTACAATGAGCAGTTCTTC.

The chain uses TRBV4-3 and TRBJ1-1; 10 bases match TRBD1. CDR3 length: 16 residues. V was pared by 0 bases and J by 6 bases, with 7 bases of the junction left unmatched. CDR1 and CDR2 from the germline V gene are LGHNA and YSLEER. This chain's CDR3 is CASSQDFGTGASEAFF. In DNA, the CDR3 is TGCGCCAGCAGCCAAGATTTCGGGACAGGGGCATCTGAAGCTTTCTTT.